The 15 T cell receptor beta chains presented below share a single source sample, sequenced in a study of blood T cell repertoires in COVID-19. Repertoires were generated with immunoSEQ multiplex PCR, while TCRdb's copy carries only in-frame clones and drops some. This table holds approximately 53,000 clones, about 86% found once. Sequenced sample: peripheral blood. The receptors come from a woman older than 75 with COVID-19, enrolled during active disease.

The DNA for the CDR3 is TGTGCCAGCAGCTCGAGGGGAGGGGAGACCCAGTACTTC. Its translation is CASSSRGGETQYF. V and J are TRBV12-3 or TRBV12-4 and TRBJ2-5; 7 bases are a match to TRBD2. Trimming cost V 6 bases and J 5 bases; bases outside gene matches: 6. This CDR3 spans 13 amino acids.

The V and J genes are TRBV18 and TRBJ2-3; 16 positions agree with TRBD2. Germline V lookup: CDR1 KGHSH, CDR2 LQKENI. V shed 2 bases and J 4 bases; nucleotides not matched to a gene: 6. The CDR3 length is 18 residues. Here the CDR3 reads CASSPGTSGRAGSDTQYF. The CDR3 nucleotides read TGTGCCAGCTCACCAGGGACTAGCGGGAGGGCCGGGTCAGATACGCAGTATTTT.

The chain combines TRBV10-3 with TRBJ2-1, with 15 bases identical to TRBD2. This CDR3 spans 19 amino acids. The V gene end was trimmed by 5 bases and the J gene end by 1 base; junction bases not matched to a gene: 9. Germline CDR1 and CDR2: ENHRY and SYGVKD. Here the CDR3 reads CAISRLGLAGGPSYNEQFF. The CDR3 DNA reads TGTGCCATCAGTAGATTAGGACTAGCGGGAGGGCCATCCTACAATGAGCAGTTCTTC.

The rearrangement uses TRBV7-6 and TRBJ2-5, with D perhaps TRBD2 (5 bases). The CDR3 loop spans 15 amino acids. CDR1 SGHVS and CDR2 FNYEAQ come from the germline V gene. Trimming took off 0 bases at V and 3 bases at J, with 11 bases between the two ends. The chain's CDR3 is CASSLAGTREETQYF. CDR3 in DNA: TGTGCCAGCAGCTTAGCCGGAACTAGGGAAGAGACCCAGTACTTC.

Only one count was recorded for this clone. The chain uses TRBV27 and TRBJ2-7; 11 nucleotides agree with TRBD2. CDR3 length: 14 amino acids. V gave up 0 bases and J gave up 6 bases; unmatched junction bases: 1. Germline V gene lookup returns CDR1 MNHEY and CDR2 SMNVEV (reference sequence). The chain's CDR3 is CASSLSGLAGEQYF. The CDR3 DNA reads TGTGCCAGCAGTTTATCTGGACTAGCGGGCGAGCAGTACTTC.

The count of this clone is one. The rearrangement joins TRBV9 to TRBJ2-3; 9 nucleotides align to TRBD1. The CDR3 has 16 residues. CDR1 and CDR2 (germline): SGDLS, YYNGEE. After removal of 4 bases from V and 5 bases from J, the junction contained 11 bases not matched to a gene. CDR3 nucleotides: TGTGCCAGCAGCCCTCGGACAGGGGTCCTTAGAGATACGCAGTATTTT. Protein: CASSPRTGVLRDTQYF.

CDR3 in DNA: TGTGCCAGCAGCCACAGGACAGGGGGCTCTAACACTGAAGCTTTCTTT. Protein: CASSHRTGGSNTEAFF. V is TRBV3-1 (or the pseudogene TRBV3-2) and J is TRBJ1-1, with 11 bases matching TRBD1. Germline assignment: CDR1 LGHDT and CDR2 YNNKEL (reference sequence). The CDR3 consists of 16 residues. V was clipped by 3 bases and J by 2 bases; unmatched bases: 5.

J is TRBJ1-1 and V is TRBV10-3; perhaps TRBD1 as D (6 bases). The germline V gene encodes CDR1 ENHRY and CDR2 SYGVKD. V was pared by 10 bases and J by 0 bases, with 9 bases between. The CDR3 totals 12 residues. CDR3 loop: CATGQLNTEAFF. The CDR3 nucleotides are TGTGCCACCGGACAGTTGAACACTGAAGCTTTCTTT.

The CDR3 loop is CASNPAGQGFNEQFF. The CDR3 region has the DNA TGTGCCAGTAACCCTGCGGGACAGGGATTCAATGAGCAGTTCTTC. This chain uses TRBV19 with TRBJ2-1; 9 nucleotides line up with TRBD1. The CDR3 is 15 amino acids. The germline V gene encodes CDR1 LNHDA and CDR2 SQIVND (reference sequence). Losses at the gene ends were 7 bases for V and 6 bases for J; bases not matched to a gene: 10. Drawing the rest from reference TRBV19 and TRBJ2-1, the complete variable domain is DGGITQSPKYLFRKEGQNVTLSCEQNLNHDAMYWYRQDPGQGLRLIYYSQIVNDFQKGDIAEGYSVSREKKESFPLTVTSAQKNPTAFYLCASNPAGQGFNEQFFGPGTRLTVL.

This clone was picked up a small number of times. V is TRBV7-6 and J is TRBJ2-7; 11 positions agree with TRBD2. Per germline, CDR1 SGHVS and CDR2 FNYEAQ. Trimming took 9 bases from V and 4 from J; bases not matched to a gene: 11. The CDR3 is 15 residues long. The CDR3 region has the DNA TGTGCCAGAGAGACTACTAGCGGGAGAGGGTACGAGCAGTACTTC. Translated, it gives CARETTSGRGYEQYF. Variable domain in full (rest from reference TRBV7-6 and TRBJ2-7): GAGVSQSPRYKVTKRGQDVALRCDPISGHVSLYWYRQALGQGPEFLTYFNYEAQQDKSGLPNDRFSAERPEGSISTLTIQRTEQRDSAMYRCARETTSGRGYEQYFGPGTRLTVT.

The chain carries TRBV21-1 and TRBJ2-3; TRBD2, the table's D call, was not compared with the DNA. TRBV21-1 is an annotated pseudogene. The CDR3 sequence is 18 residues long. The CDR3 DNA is TGTGCCAGCAGCAAAGGCGGTAGCGCGCTAGTGGAAACAGATACGCAGTATTTT. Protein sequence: CASSKGGSALVETDTQYF.

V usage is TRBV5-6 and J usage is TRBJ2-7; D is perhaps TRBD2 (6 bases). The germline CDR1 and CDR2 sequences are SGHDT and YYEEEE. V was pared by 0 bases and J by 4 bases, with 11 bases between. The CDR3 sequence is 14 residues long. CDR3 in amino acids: CASSLAGGVYEQYF. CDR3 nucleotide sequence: TGTGCCAGCAGCTTGGCCGGGGGTGTGTACGAGCAGTACTTC.

This chain's CDR3 is CASKLMRQQNTEAFF. CDR3 nucleotide sequence: TGTGCCAGCAAGTTGATGAGACAGCAGAACACTGAAGCTTTCTTT. This chain links TRBV6-5 with TRBJ1-1, with D possibly being TRBD1 (5 bases). Per germline, CDR1 MNHEY and CDR2 SVGAGI. V lost 7 bases to trimming and J lost 1 base, with 16 bases between them. This CDR3 contains 15 residues.

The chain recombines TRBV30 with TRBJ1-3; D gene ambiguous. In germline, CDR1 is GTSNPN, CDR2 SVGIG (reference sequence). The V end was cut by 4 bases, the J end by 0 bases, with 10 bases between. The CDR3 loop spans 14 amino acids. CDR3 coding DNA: TGTGCCTGGAAAAACAGACCCTCTGGAAACACCATATATTTT. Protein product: CAWKNRPSGNTIYF.

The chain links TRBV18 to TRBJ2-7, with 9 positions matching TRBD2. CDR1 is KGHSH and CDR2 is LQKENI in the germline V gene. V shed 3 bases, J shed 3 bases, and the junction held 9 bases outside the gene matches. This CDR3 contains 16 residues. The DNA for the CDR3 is TGTGCCAGCTCACCTCGACTAGCGGAGGGGTTCTACGAGCAGTACTTC. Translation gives CASSPRLAEGFYEQYF.